The 13 T cell receptor beta chains given below trace back to one sample, sequenced in a study of T cell changes during pregnancy in multiple sclerosis. The protocol was immunoSEQ multiplex PCR, while the TCRdb copy is restricted to in-frame clones and leaves out a portion. The profile shows roughly 93,000 clones, under 95% of them singletons. The sample here was peripheral blood, taken in the first trimester of pregnancy. These receptors were taken from a female donor in good health, enrolled as a control in a pregnancy study.

The V gene is TRBV7-6, the J gene TRBJ1-3; D is uncertain. CDR1 and CDR2 from the germline V gene are SGHVS and FNYEAQ. V lost 0 bases to trimming and J lost 1 base, with 7 bases between them. The length of the CDR3 is 15 residues. The CDR3 DNA reads as TGTGCCAGCAGCTTAGCTTCAGTTTCTGGAAACACCATATATTTT. This codes for CASSLASVSGNTIYF.

This sequence joins TRBV4-3 and TRBJ2-5; 7 positions agree with TRBD1. V gave up 0 bases and J gave up 5 bases; unmatched junction bases: 6. Germline CDR1 and CDR2: LGHNA and YSLEER. The CDR3 is 15 amino acids. The CDR3 DNA follows: TGCGCCAGCAGCCAAGATATGGGACAGCTGGAGACCCAGTACTTC. Amino acids: CASSQDMGQLETQYF.

This rearrangement joins TRBV6-5 to TRBJ1-3, with D possibly TRBD1 on 5 matching bases. Germline values: CDR1 MNHEY, CDR2 SVGAGI. Trimming shortened V by 4 bases and J by 10 bases, and 11 bases separated the two germline ends. The CDR3 runs 12 residues. Here the CDR3 reads CASSSGWFTIYF. The CDR3 nucleotides read TGTGCCAGCAGTTCAGGGTGGTTTACCATATATTTT.

This rearrangement joins TRBV9 to TRBJ2-5; 9 bases match TRBD2. Germline CDR1 reads SGDLS; CDR2 reads YYNGEE. The ends lost 0 bases at V and 5 bases at J; junction bases unmatched: 8. CDR3 length: 16 amino acids. The CDR3 reads CASSVGAGGSGETQYF. CDR3 sequence (DNA): TGTGCCAGCAGCGTAGGAGCGGGGGGATCCGGGGAGACCCAGTACTTC.

This clone is medium-sized by share. This chain links TRBV4-3 with TRBJ2-5; a weak D match, TRBD2 (7 bases). Germline CDR1 LGHNA, CDR2 YSLEER. The CDR3 contains 15 residues. The V end lost 5 bases, the J end lost 5 bases, and 18 bases lay between the germline ends. DNA of the CDR3: TGCGCCAGCAGCGCCCGCGGGGGCTTACGTGAGACCCAGTACTTC. Translated: CASSARGGLRETQYF.

CDR3: CASSKLAGDLTDTQYF. DNA for the CDR3: TGTGCCAGCAGCAAACTAGCGGGGGACCTCACAGATACGCAGTATTTT. This chain uses TRBV7-8 with TRBJ2-3; the match to TRBD2 covers 11 bases. In germline, CDR1 is SGHVS, CDR2 FQNEAQ. This CDR3 comprises 16 residues. V lost 5 bases, J lost 2 bases, and 6 bases stayed unmatched.

This sequence joins TRBV6-5 and TRBJ2-5; a possible D gene is TRBD2 (5 bases). Germline V lookup: CDR1 MNHEY, CDR2 SVGAGI. The ends were cut back, 7 bases at V and 2 bases at J, with 14 bases in the middle. The CDR3 sequence is 14 residues long. CDR3 sequence reads: CASTPLERQETQYF. In DNA form, the CDR3 reads TGTGCCAGCACCCCGTTAGAGCGGCAAGAGACCCAGTACTTC.

The V call is TRBV7-8, the J call TRBJ2-3; 10 bases align to TRBD2. CDR1 is SGHVS and CDR2 is FQNEAQ in the germline V gene. CDR3 size: 17 residues. V dropped 5 bases and J dropped 2; count of bases not matched to a gene: 10. Here the CDR3 DNA reads TGTGCCAGCAGCCTTAGGGCTAGCGGGGGAATCACAGATACGCAGTATTTT. Translation gives CASSLRASGGITDTQYF.

CDR3 coding DNA: TGTGCCAGCAGCTTAAATTTTGGCAACACTGAAGCTTTCTTT. It is translated as CASSLNFGNTEAFF. V gene TRBV7-2 combines with J gene TRBJ1-1; D remains ambiguous. Trimming pared 2 bases from V and 2 bases from J, leaving 9 bases between. The CDR3 extends over 14 amino acids. Per the germline V gene, CDR1 is SGHTA and CDR2 is FQGNSA.

This clone came up once. The chain employs TRBV9 and TRBJ2-1; TRBD1 is a possible D gene (6 bases). The V end was cut by 4 bases, the J end by 7 bases, with 15 bases between. Germline V gene lookup returns CDR1 SGDLS and CDR2 YYNGEE. The CDR3 loop spans 14 amino acids. The CDR3 coding sequence is TGTGCCAGCAGCCCACAAACAGGGCTAAATGAGCAGTTCTTC. Encoded protein: CASSPQTGLNEQFF.

Only a few counts were recorded for this clone. CDR3 protein: CASSRRTGGREKLFF. In nucleotides, the CDR3 is TGTGCCAGCAGCCGACGGACAGGGGGCAGGGAAAAACTGTTTTTT. This chain uses TRBV7-2 with TRBJ1-4; 11 nucleotides agree with TRBD1. The V gene's germline CDR1 is SGHTA and CDR2 FQGNSA. V was pared by 5 bases and J by 8 bases, with 7 bases of the junction left unmatched. The CDR3 loop spans 15 amino acids.

This chain's CDR3 is CASRGQYGKSNTEAFF. The CDR3 DNA reads as TGTGCCAGCCGGGGACAGTACGGGAAATCGAACACTGAAGCTTTCTTT. The chain uses TRBV7-9 and TRBJ1-1; TRBD1 matches 7 bases. This CDR3 has 16 residues. In germline, CDR1 is SEHNR, CDR2 FQNEAQ (reference sequence). J gave up 1 base and V 8 bases, and 13 bases lay outside the gene matches.

CDR3: CASSESGQGPEQYF. The DNA of the CDR3 is TGCGCCAGCAGTGAGTCGGGACAGGGACCCGAGCAGTACTTC. The gene calls are TRBV10-2 and TRBJ2-7; 9 nucleotides line up with TRBD1. The J segment lost 6 bases and the V segment lost 0 bases, leaving 3 bases of the junction unmatched. This CDR3 has 14 amino acids. Looked up from germline, CDR1 is WSHSY and CDR2 is SAAADI.